The present TCR beta chain was sequenced within a study of blood T cell repertoires in COVID-19. The wider study: Researchers got acute and convalescent COVID-19 samples from the United States, Italy and Spain. The cDNA or gDNA used as material had been derived from T cells, B-cell-depleted T cells, or PBMCs.

Germline V gene sequence: CDR1 LGHNA, CDR2 YNFKEQ. Unmatched junction bases numbered 3, after V lost 1 base and J lost 1 base. This CDR3 has 16 residues. Original processing methods: Reference gene primer amplification gave estimated nucleated cell counts. Repertoires were generated with immunoSEQ multiplex PCR, while TCRdb's copy carries only in-frame clones and drops some. V, J and clone size are those of that table, while D and trimming were read from the DNA. The sample includes some 240,000 clones, 65% to 90% of them seen just once. The sequenced material came from peripheral blood. The sequence derives from a woman between 40 and 50 years old who had recovered from COVID-19. V usage is TRBV4-2 and J usage is TRBJ2-3; 9 bases agree with TRBD2. The CDR3 loop reads CASSQGAGGGTDTQYF. In nucleotides, the CDR3 is TGTGCCAGCAGCCAAGGAGCGGGGGGCGGCACAGATACGCAGTATTTT.